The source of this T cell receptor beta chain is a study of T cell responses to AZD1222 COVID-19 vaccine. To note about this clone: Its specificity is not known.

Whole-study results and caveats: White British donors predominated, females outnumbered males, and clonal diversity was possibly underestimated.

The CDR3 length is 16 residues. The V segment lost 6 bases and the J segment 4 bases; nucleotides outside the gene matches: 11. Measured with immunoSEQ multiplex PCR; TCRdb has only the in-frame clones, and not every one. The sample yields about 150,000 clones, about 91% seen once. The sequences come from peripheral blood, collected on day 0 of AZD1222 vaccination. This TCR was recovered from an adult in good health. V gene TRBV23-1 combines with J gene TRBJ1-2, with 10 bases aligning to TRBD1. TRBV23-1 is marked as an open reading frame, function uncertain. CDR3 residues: CASRDSRDRGPYGYTF. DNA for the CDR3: TGCGCCAGCAGAGATTCCCGGGACAGGGGACCCTATGGCTACACCTTC.